This TCR beta chain was captured in a study of CD8 T cells in Susac syndrome. The authors reverse transcribed roughly 0.5 to 1 ug RNA with random hexamers. Amplification of TCR beta CDR3 was carried out by immunoSEQ multiplex PCR, which covered 54 Vbeta and 13 Jbeta segments. TCRdb itself ran the immunoSEQ multiplex PCR reads through MiXCR, one entry per CDR3 protein. Of under 150,000 distinct CDR3 sequences listed, under 95% are singletons. TEMRA cells underwent FACS enrichment and CD8+ and CD4+ T cells underwent negative isolation. The sample was CD8+ T cells from PBMCs. This receptor was taken from a human donor with multiple sclerosis.

The CDR3 coding sequence is TGTGCCAGCGGCACTGGGAACACCGGGGAGCTGTTTTTT. Translation gives CASGTGNTGELFF. The chain uses TRBV12-3 or TRBV12-4 and TRBJ2-2; D unclear. The CDR3 runs 13 residues. Trimming removed 8 bases from V and 1 base from J, with 8 bases in between.